This T cell receptor beta chain was recovered during a study of shared clonotypes between healthy human individuals. Looked up from germline, CDR1 is LNHDA and CDR2 is SQIVND (reference sequence). V was clipped by 6 bases and J by 5 bases, with 10 bases between them. The CDR3 runs to 13 residues. Note on this clone: Its antigen is as yet unknown.

All the donors were Caucasian adults who lived in Nashville, Tennessee. General observations from the study: The sampled material consisted only of blood, and tissue repertoires are likely to differ.

At deep level, the assay was performed. Measured with immunoSEQ multiplex PCR; TCRdb has only the in-frame clones, and not every one. The table shows under 2,500,000 clones, with under 97% occurring only once. The genes are TRBV19 and TRBJ1-4; D not resolved. The origin of this receptor is a young man in good health. Specimen: naive CD4+ T cells sorted from blood. The subset here: CD45RA+ positively selected. The CDR3 sequence is CASRTRANEKLFF. The CDR3 region has the DNA TGTGCCAGTAGAACGCGGGCGAATGAAAAACTGTTTTTT.